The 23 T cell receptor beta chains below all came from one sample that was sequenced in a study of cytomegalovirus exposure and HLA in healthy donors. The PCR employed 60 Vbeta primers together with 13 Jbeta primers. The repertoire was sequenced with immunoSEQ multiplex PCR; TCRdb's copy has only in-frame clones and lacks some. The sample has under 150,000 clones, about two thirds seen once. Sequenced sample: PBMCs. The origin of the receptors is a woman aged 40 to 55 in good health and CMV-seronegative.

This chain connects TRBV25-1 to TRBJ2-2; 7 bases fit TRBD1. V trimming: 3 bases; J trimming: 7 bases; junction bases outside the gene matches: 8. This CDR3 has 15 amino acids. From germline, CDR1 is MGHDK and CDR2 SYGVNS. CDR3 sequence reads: CASSEPRGPLGELFF. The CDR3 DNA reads TGTGCCAGCAGTGAGCCTAGGGGGCCTCTCGGGGAGCTGTTTTTT.

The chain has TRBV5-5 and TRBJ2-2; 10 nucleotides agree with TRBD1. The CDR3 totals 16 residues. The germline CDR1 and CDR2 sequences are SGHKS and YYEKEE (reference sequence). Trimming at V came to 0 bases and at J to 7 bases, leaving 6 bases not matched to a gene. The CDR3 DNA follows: TGTGCCAGCAGCTTGGGACAGGGGGCGCGGAGCGGGGAGCTGTTTTTT. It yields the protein CASSLGQGARSGELFF.

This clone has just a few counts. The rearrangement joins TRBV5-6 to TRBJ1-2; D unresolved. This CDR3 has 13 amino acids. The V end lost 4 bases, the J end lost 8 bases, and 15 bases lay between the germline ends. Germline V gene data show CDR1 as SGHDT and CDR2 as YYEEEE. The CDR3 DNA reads TGTGCCAGCAGCGGCCGGGCCCCGGGAGGCTACACCTTC. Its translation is CASSGRAPGGYTF.

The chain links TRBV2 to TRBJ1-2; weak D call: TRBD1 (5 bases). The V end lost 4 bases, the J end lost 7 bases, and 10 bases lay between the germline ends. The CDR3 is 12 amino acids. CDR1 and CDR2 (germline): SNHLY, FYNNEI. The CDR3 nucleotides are TGTGCCAGCAGTGGCTCGGACACTGGCTACACCTTC. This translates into CASSGSDTGYTF.

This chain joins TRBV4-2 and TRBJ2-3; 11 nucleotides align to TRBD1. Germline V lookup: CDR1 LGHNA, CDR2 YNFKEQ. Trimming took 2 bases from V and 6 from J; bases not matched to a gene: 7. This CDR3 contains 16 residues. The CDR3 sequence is CASSQLPGQGGDTQYF. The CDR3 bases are TGTGCCAGCAGCCAACTACCGGGACAGGGGGGGGATACGCAGTATTTT.

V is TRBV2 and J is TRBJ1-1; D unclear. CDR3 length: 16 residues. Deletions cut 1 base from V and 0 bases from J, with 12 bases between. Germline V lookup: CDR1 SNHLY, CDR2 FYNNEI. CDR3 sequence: CASSEGRGGMNTEAFF. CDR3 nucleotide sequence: TGTGCCAGCAGTGAAGGGCGGGGAGGGATGAACACTGAAGCTTTCTTT.

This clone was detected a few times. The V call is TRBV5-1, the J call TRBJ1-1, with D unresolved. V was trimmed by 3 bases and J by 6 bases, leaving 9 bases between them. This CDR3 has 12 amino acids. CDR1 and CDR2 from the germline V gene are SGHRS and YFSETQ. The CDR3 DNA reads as TGCGCCAGCAGCTCGGAGTGGCCTGAAGCTTTCTTT. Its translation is CASSSEWPEAFF.

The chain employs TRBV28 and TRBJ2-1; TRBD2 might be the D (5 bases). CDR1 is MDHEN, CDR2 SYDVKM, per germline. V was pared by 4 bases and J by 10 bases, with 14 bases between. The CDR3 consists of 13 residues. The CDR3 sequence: CASSSLSPGEQFF. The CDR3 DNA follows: TGTGCCAGCAGTTCGTTGTCCCCGGGGGAGCAGTTCTTC. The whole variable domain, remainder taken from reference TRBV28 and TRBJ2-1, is DVKVTQSSRYLVKRTGEKVFLECVQDMDHENMFWYRQDPGLGLRLIYFSYDVKMKEKGDIPEGYSVSREKKERFSLILESASTNQTSMYLCASSSLSPGEQFFGPGTRLTVL.

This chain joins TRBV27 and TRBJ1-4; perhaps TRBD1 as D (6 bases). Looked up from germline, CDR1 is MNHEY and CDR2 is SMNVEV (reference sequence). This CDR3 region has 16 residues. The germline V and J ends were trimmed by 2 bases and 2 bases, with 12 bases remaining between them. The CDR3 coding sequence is TGTGCCAGCAGTTTAACCTACAGGGTGACTAATGAAAAACTGTTTTTT. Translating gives CASSLTYRVTNEKLFF.

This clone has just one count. CDR3 loop: CASSLVPLQGATEAFF. The CDR3 DNA follows: TGTGCCAGCAGCTTGGTGCCATTACAGGGGGCCACTGAAGCTTTCTTT. V gene TRBV5-4 combines with J gene TRBJ1-1; 9 bases map to TRBD1. CDR1 is SGHNT, CDR2 YYREEE, per germline (reference sequence). V was pared by 0 bases and J by 4 bases, with 7 bases of the junction left unmatched. This CDR3 is built from 16 residues.

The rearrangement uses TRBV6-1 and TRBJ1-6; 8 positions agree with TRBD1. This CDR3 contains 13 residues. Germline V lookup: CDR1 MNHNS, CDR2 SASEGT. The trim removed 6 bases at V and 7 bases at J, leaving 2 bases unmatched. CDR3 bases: TGTGCCAGCAGGGACAGGGAAAATTCACCCCTCCACTTT. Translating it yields CASRDRENSPLHF.

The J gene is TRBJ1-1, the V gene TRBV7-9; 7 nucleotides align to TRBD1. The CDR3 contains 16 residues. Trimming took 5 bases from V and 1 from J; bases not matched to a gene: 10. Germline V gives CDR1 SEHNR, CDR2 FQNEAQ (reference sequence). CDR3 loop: CASSHPLGQQNTEAFF. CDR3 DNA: TGTGCCAGCAGCCATCCTCTGGGACAGCAGAACACTGAAGCTTTCTTT.

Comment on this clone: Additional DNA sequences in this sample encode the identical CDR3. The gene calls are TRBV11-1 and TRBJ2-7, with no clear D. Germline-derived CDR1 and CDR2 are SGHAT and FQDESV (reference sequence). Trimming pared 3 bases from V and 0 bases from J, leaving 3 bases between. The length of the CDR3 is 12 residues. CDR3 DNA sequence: TGTGCCAGCAGCTTGAGCTCCTACGAGCAGTACTTC. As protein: CASSLSSYEQYF.

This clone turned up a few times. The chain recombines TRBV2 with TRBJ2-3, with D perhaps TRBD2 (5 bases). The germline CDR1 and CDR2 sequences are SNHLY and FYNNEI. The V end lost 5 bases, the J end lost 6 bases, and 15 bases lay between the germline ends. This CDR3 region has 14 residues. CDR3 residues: CASSSISVGDTQYF. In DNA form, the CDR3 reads TGTGCCAGCAGTTCGATTAGCGTGGGGGATACGCAGTATTTT.

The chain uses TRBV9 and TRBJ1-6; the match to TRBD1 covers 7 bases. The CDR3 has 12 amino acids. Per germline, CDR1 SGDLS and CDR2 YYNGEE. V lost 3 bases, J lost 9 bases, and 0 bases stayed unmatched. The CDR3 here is CASSAGGSPLHF. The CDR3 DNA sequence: TGTGCCAGCAGCGCAGGGGGTTCACCCCTCCACTTT. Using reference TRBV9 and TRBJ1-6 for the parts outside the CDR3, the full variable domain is DSGVTQTPKHLITATGQRVTLRCSPRSGDLSVYWYQQSLDQGLQFLIQYYNGEERAKGNILERFSAQQFPDLHSELNLSSLELGDSALYFCASSAGGSPLHFGNGTRLTVT.

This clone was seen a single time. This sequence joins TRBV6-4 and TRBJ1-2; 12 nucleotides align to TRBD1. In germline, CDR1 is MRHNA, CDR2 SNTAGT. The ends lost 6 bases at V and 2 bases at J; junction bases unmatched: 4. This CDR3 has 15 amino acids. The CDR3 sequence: CASRLGTGGNYGYTF. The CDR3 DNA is TGTGCCAGCAGACTGGGGACAGGGGGCAACTATGGCTACACCTTC.

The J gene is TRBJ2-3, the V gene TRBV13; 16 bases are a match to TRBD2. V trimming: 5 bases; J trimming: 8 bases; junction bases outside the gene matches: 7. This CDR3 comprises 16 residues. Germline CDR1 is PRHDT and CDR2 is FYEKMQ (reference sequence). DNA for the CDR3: TGTGCCAGCAGCCCACTTGGGACTAGCGGGGGGGCTACGCAGTATTTT. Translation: CASSPLGTSGGATQYF. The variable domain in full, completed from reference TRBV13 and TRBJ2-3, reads AAGVIQSPRHLIKEKRETATLKCYPIPRHDTVYWYQQGPGQDPQFLISFYEKMQSDKGSIPDRFSAQQFSDYHSELNMSSLELGDSALYFCASSPLGTSGGATQYFGPGTRLTVL.

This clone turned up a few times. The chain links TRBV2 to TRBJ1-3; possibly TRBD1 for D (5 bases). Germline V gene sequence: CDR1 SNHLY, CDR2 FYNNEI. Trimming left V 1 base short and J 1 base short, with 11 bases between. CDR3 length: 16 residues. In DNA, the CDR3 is TGTGCCAGCAGTGAAGAGGGGATTCGGTCTGGAAACACCATATATTTT. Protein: CASSEEGIRSGNTIYF.

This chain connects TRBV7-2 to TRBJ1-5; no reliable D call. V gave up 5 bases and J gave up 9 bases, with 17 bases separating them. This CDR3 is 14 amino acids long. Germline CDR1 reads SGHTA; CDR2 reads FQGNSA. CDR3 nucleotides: TGTGCCAGCAGCCCCGTGGGAGCCCCAGGGCCCCAGCATTTT. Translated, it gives CASSPVGAPGPQHF.

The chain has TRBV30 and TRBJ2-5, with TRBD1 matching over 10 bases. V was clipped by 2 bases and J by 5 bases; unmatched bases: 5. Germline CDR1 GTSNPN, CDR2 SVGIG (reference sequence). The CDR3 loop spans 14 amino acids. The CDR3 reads CAWSRGQGLETQYF. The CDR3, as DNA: TGTGCCTGGAGTAGGGGACAGGGGTTGGAGACCCAGTACTTC.

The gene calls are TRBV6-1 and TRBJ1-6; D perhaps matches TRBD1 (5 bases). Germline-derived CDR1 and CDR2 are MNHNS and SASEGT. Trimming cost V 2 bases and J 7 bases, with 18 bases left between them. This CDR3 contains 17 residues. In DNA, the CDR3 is TGTGCCAGCAGTGAAAGTGGGGGGGGGAACTCAAATTCACCCCTCCACTTT. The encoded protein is CASSESGGGNSNSPLHF.

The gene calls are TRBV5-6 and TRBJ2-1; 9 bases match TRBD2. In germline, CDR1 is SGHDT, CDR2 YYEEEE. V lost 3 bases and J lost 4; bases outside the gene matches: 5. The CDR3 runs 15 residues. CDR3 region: CASSSLAGTYNEQFF. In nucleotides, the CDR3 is TGTGCCAGCAGCTCACTAGCGGGTACGTACAATGAGCAGTTCTTC.

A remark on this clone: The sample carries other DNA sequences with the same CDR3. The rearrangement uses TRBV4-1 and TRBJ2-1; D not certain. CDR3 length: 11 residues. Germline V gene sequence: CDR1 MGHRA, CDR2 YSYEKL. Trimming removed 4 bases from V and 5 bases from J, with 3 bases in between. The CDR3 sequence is CASSRNNEQFF. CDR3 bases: TGCGCCAGCAGCCGTAACAATGAGCAGTTCTTC.